This TCR beta chain was observed in a study of T cells after yellow fever vaccination (dated by TCRdb to the late 2010s). Study-level background: The SMART-Seq v4 Ultra Low Input RNA kit was used to prepare libraries from fractions with low cell numbers. Blood samples were taken at several timepoints before and after primary and secondary immunization, and bulk PBMC replicates and cell subsets were isolated. Two healthy male donors, one aged 18 to 29 and one aged 30 to 40 years, made up the cohort. To track T-cell clones before and after primary and booster YFV17D yellow fever vaccination, bulk TCR alpha and beta repertoires were sequenced longitudinally.

The meaning of the sample's treatment or condition label: live attenuated yellow fever vaccine strain. A standard Ficoll-Paque protocol was used to isolate PBMCs from peripheral blood. Dynabeads CD4 and CD8 positive selection kits were used to isolate the CD4 and CD8 T-cell fractions. RNA was extracted with TriZol from bulk PBMCs, CD4 and CD8 fractions, and dextramer-positive and dextramer-negative fractions. This clonotype was recorded many times. The antigen it recognizes is unknown. Base qualities are missing; no much larger clone stands one base away. Results the study describes overall, beyond this receptor: Computational filtering was needed because FACS-sorted repertoires could contain abundant contaminating clonotypes from the bulk population. Because only a couple of donors were included in the study, the extent to which the findings can be generalized is limited. A small fraction of clonotypes showed up in both the CD4 and CD8 compartments, probably as a result of convergent recombination. The secondary T-cell response was weaker than the primary response but faster, peaking on day 5 instead of day 15. Most clones expanded after primary vaccination were re-detected after the booster (about 95% of CD4 and around 88% of CD8), suggesting broad memory maintenance.

The V end loses 6 bases and the J end loses 9 bases, and a stretch of 12 bases separates them. Spanning cysteine to phenylalanine, the CDR3 consists of 12 amino acids. Only the CDR3 DNA is retained, 36 bases long and in frame from the first base. The germline V gene provides CDR1 SGHTA and CDR2 FQGNSA. TCR cDNA was synthesized by 5'RACE template switching, which introduced a universal primer site and unique molecular identifiers. Priming of cDNA synthesis was performed from both the TCR alpha and TCR beta constant segments. Library amplification involved two PCR steps, and the second step added sample barcodes and sequencing adapters. Sequencing of the libraries was done on either Illumina HiSeq 2500 (2x100 bp) or NovaSeq (2x150 bp). The original pipeline was this. Demultiplexing of reads and collapsing into UMI consensus sequences were performed with MIGEC, and V(D)J alignment was carried out with MiXCR. Clonotypes responding to the vaccine were identified with edgeR on replicate PBMC samples, with the criteria of FDR below 0.01 and a log2 fold change above 5 up to day 15. Each bulk clonotype received a CD4 or CD8 identity based on whether the sequenced CD4 or CD8 repertoire contained that clonotype at higher abundance. TCRdb reprocessed the public reads (quality trimming at Q25 with fastp, clone calling with MiXCR) and kept in-frame beta chains. Here each entry gathers all rows of one CDR3 protein and keeps the most common genes and DNA. For this entry, the V and J calls and clone size follow TCRdb and not the study's own pipeline. Counted in this sample were over 130,000 distinct CDR3 sequences; 7.7% of them appeared once. The ten largest clones represent approximately 0.67% of the sample.

The sample consisted of CD4+ T cells sorted from PBMCs, taken 5 days after the yellow fever booster vaccination. The chain links TRBV7-2 with TRBJ2-1; there is no confident call for the D gene. The clonotype comes from a man younger than 40 who received the YFV17D yellow fever vaccine. The CDR3 protein sequence reads: CASRLTVGEQFF. The base sequence is TGTGCCAGCAGACTTACGGTCGGTGAGCAGTTCTTC.